The rows below give T cell receptor beta chains drawn from one sample of a study of cytomegalovirus exposure and HLA in healthy donors. The protocol was immunoSEQ multiplex PCR, while the TCRdb copy is restricted to in-frame clones and leaves out a portion. The data show around 130,000 clones, 88% seen once. What was sequenced was PBMCs. These receptor sequences come from a woman aged 40 to 50 in good health and CMV-seronegative. CDR3s include the opening cysteine and the closing phenylalanine or tryptophan. D genes are given only for firm matches. Only some rows state a clone size, as once, few, many or a class for expanded clones.

-,TRBV18,TRBJ2-1,few,TGTGCCAGCTCACCATGGGGGACTAATGAGCAGTTCTTC,CASSPWGTNEQFF
TRBD2,TRBV18,TRBJ2-2,-,TGTGCCAGCTCACCAAGGCGGGAGCGGGAATCCGGGGAGCTGTTTTTT,CASSPRRERESGELFF
-,TRBV18,TRBJ2-7,-,TGTGCCAGCTTACCGGCCAGAACCTACGAGCAGTACTTC,CASLPARTYEQYF
TRBD1,TRBV19,TRBJ1-4,-,TGTGCCAGTAAGGTTCAGGGGGCCTCAACTAATGAAAAACTGTTTTTT,CASKVQGASTNEKLFF
-,TRBV29-1,TRBJ2-2,once,TGCAGCGTTGAAGGGGGCCCATTACGGATCGGGGAGCTGTTTTTT,CSVEGGPLRIGELFF
TRBD2,TRBV10-3,TRBJ2-1,-,TGTGCCGTGCAAGGCGGGAGCTCCTACAATGAGCAGTTCTTC,CAVQGGSSYNEQFF
TRBD2,TRBV7-2,TRBJ2-1,few,TGTGCCAGCAGCCCCCCGGGACTAGACGGTGTTGAGCAGTTCTTC,CASSPPGLDGVEQFF
-,TRBV7-6,TRBJ2-3,-,TGTGCCAGCAGCTTAGGCGGGGCCAGCACAGATACGCAGTATTTT,CASSLGGASTDTQYF
-,TRBV6-6,TRBJ1-2,-,TGTGCCAGTAGAGATGGCTACACCTTC,CASRDGYTF
TRBD2,TRBV5-6,TRBJ2-1,once,TGTGCCAGCAGCTTGGCCCGAGGACTAGCGGGAGCTCACCAGTTCTTC,CASSLARGLAGAHQFF
TRBD2,TRBV11-3,TRBJ2-7,once,TGTGCCAGCAGCTTAGATCGGAATAGCGGGAGGGCCGTTATGTACGAGCAGTACTTC,CASSLDRNSGRAVMYEQYF
TRBD2,TRBV5-1,TRBJ2-7,-,TGCGCCAGCAGCTCCACTAGCGGGCCCTCCTACGAGCAGTACTTC,CASSSTSGPSYEQYF
-,TRBV25-1,TRBJ2-7,-,TGTGCCAGCAGTCCGGGACAAGCCTACGAGCAGTACTTC,CASSPGQAYEQYF
-,TRBV7-3,TRBJ2-2,-,TGTGCCAGCAGCTTAACTAGTGGCGGGGAGCTGTTTTTT,CASSLTSGGELFF
TRBD2,TRBV7-9,TRBJ2-3,-,TGTGCCAGCAGGGGCGGGACTAGCGGGAGTCTAACAGATACGCAGTATTTT,CASRGGTSGSLTDTQYF
-,TRBV27,TRBJ1-1,once,TGTGCCAGCAGTACCGCGGGTATCTTGACAGCTTTCTTT,CASSTAGILTAFF
-,TRBV28,TRBJ2-7,-,TGTGCCAGCAGCCAGACTAGCTACGAGCAGTACTTC,CASSQTSYEQYF
-,TRBV7-9,TRBJ2-6,-,TGTGCCAGCAGCTTACCGGGTTCCGGGGCCAACGTCCTGACTTTC,CASSLPGSGANVLTF
-,TRBV6-6,TRBJ2-1,-,TGTGCCAGCAGTTACTCGCGCGGGACCTGGGACAATGAGCAGTTCTTC,CASSYSRGTWDNEQFF
-,TRBV5-1,TRBJ2-5,-,TGCGCCAGCAGCTTGGGTACGGAAGAGACCCAGTACTTC,CASSLGTEETQYF
-,TRBV5-1,TRBJ2-5,-,TGCGCCAGCAGCTACCAGCCGGGAGAGACCCAGTACTTC,CASSYQPGETQYF
TRBD2,TRBV5-1,TRBJ2-1,-,TGCGCCAGTGGACTAGCGGGCTACAATGAGCAGTTCTTC,CASGLAGYNEQFF
-,TRBV29-1,TRBJ2-4,-,TGCAGCGCTTTGCCTGGGGACACTTCAGCCAAAAACATTCAGTACTTC,CSALPGDTSAKNIQYF
TRBD2,TRBV4-1,TRBJ2-1,-,TGCGCCAGCAGCCAAGAGGGGCTAGCGGGAGTTATTGGCAATGAGCAGTTCTTC,CASSQEGLAGVIGNEQFF
TRBD2,TRBV19,TRBJ2-7,-,TGTGCCAGTAGTGGAAGCGGGATCCCCTCCTACGAGCAGTACTTC,CASSGSGIPSYEQYF
-,TRBV6-6,TRBJ2-7,-,TGTGCCAGCACAGGTAGTACAACCTACGAGCAGTACTTC,CASTGSTTYEQYF
TRBD2,TRBV10-1,TRBJ2-7,-,TGCGCCAGCCGGGGGGAGGAGCAGTACTTC,CASRGEEQYF
-,TRBV6-1,TRBJ1-5,-,TGTGCCAGCAGTGGGACGGGAATCAATCAGCCCCAGCATTTT,CASSGTGINQPQHF
TRBD2,TRBV7-9,TRBJ2-3,-,TGTGCCAGCAGTTCGACTAGCGGGAGTTTAATGACAGATACGCAGTATTTT,CASSSTSGSLMTDTQYF
TRBD1,TRBV5-1,TRBJ2-1,-,TGCGCCAGCAGTTTTGGCGACCGGGACAGGTCCTACAATGAGCAGTTCTTC,CASSFGDRDRSYNEQFF
-,TRBV27,TRBJ1-1,-,TGTGCCAGCAGGGACTACACTGAAGCTTTCTTT,CASRDYTEAFF
-,TRBV6-5,TRBJ1-5,-,TGTGCCAGCAGTGTGACAGATAATAGCAATCAGCCCCAGCATTTT,CASSVTDNSNQPQHF
-,TRBV5-4,TRBJ2-1,-,TGTGCCAGCAGCTTTAGAGAGGGAAACCTATACAATGAGCAGTTCTTC,CASSFREGNLYNEQFF
TRBD2,TRBV6-1,TRBJ2-1,-,TGTGCCAGCAGTGATAGCGGGAGTTCCTACAATGAGCAGTTCTTC,CASSDSGSSYNEQFF
TRBD1,TRBV5-1,TRBJ1-3,-,TGCGCCAGCAGCGGGGGACAGGGATTGGCCTCTGGAAACACCATATATTTT,CASSGGQGLASGNTIYF
TRBD2,TRBV4-1,TRBJ2-4,-,TGCGCCAGCAGCCTGGAGGGACTAGCGGGAGGGGGAGCCAAAAACATTCAGTACTTC,CASSLEGLAGGGAKNIQYF
TRBD2,TRBV18,TRBJ2-1,once,TGTGCCAGCTCACCTGCTAGCGGGAGTGGCAATGAGCAGTTCTTC,CASSPASGSGNEQFF